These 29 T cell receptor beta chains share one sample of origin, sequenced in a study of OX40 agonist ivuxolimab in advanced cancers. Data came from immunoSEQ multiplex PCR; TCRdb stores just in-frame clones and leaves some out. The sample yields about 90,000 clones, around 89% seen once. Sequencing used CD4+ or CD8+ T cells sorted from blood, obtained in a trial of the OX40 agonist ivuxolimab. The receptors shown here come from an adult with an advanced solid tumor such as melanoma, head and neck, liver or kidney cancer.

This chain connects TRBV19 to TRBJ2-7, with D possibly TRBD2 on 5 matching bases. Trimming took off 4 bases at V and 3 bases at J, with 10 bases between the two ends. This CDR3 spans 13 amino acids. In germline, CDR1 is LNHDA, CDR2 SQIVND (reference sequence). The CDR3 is CASSTLGNYEQYF. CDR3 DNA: TGTGCCAGTAGTACCCTCGGGAACTACGAGCAGTACTTC.

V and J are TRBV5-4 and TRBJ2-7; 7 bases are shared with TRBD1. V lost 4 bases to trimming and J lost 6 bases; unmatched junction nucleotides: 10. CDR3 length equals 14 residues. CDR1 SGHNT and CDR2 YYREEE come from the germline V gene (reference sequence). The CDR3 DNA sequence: TGTGCCAGCAGCCTCCGACAGGGATCGGGCGAGCAGTACTTC. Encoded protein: CASSLRQGSGEQYF.

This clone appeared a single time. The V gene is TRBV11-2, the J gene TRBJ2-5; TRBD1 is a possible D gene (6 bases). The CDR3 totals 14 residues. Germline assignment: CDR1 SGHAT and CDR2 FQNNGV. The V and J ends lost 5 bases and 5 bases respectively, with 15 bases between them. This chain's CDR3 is CASSQVGASETQYF. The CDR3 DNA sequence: TGTGCCAGCAGCCAAGTGGGGGCAAGTGAGACCCAGTACTTC.

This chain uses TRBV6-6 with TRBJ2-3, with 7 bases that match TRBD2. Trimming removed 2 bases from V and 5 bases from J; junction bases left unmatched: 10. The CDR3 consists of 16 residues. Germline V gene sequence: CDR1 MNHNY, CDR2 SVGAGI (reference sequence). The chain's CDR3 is CASSYQPSGIGDTQYF. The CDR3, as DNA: TGTGCCAGCAGTTACCAGCCTAGCGGAATCGGAGATACGCAGTATTTT.

The CDR3, as DNA: TGTGCCAGCTCCTCGGACAGGGTTGGCACCGGGGAGCTGTTTTTT. Amino acid sequence: CASSSDRVGTGELFF. The chain employs TRBV6-1 and TRBJ2-2; 8 bases are a match to TRBD1. From germline, CDR1 is MNHNS and CDR2 SASEGT. After removal of 8 bases from V and 4 bases from J, the junction contained 9 bases not matched to a gene. The CDR3 is 15 amino acids.

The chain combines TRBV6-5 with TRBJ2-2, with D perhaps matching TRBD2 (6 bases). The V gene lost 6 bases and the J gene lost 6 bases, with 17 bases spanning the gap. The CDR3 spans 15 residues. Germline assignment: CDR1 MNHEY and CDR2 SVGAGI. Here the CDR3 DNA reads TGTGCCAGCAGGGTCACAACTAGCTTCTCCGGGGAGCTGTTTTTT. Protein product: CASRVTTSFSGELFF.

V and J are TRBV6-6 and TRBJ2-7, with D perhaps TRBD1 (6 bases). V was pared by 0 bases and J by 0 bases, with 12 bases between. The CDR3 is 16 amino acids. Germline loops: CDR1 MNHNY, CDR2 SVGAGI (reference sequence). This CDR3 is CASSYSRQGSSYEQYF. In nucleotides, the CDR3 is TGTGCCAGCAGTTACTCGAGGCAGGGGAGCTCCTACGAGCAGTACTTC.

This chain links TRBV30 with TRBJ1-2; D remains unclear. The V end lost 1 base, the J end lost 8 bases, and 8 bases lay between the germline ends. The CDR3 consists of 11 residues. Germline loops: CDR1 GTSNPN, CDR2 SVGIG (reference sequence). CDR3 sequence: CAWSAATGYTF. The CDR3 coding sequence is TGTGCCTGGAGTGCGGCGACCGGCTACACCTTC.

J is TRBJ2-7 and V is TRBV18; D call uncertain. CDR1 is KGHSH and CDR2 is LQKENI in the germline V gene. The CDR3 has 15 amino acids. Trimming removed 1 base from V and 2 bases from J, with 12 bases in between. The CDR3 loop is CASSPLTASPYEQYF. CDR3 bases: TGTGCCAGCTCACCACTTACGGCGAGCCCCTACGAGCAGTACTTC.

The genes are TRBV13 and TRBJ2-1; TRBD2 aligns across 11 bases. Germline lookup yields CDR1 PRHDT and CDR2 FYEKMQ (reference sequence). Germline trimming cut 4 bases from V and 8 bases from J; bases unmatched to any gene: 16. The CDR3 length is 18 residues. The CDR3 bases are TGTGCCAGCAGCTCCCTCCGTTTAGTAGCGGGAGGGCCGTATGAGCAGTTCTTC. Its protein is CASSSLRLVAGGPYEQFF.

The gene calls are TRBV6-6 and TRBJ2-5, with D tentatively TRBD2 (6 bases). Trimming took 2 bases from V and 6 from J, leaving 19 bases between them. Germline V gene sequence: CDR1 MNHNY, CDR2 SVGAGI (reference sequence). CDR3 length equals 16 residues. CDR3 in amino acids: CASSYRPDGREKTQYF. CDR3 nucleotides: TGTGCCAGCAGTTACCGCCCCGACGGGAGAGAGAAGACCCAGTACTTC.

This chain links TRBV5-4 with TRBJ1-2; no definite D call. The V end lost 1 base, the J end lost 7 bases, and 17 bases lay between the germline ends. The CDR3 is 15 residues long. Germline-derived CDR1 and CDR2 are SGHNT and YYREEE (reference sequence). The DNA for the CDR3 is TGTGCCAGCAGCTTGTCGACCGGAGGTGGTCGTGGCTACACCTTC. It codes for CASSLSTGGGRGYTF.

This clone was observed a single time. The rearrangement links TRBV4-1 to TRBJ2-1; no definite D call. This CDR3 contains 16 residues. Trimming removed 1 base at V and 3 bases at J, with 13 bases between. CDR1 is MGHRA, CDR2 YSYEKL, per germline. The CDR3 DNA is TGCGCCAGCAGCCAAGGTGCCGGTGGTGGCTACAATGAGCAGTTCTTC. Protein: CASSQGAGGGYNEQFF.

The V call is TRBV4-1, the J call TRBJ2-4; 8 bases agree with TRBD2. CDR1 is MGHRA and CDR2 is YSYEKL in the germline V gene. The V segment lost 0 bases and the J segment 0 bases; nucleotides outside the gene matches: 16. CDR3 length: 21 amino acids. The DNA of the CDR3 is TGCGCCAGCAGCCAAGATTGGGCTAGCGGGCGCCTTGTCCTAGCCAAAAACATTCAGTACTTC. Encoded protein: CASSQDWASGRLVLAKNIQYF.

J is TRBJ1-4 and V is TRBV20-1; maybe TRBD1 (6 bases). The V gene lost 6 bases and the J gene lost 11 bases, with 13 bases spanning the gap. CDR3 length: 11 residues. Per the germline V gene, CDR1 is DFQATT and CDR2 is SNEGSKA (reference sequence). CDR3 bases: TGCAGTGCGCCTGGTAGGGGGAAACTGTTTTTT. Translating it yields CSAPGRGKLFF.

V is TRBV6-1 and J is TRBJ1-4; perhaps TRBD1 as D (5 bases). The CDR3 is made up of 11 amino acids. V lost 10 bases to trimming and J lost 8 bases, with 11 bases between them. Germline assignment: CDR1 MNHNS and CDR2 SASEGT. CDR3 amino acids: CATQGSEKLFF. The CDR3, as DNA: TGTGCCACGCAGGGTAGCGAAAAACTGTTTTTT.

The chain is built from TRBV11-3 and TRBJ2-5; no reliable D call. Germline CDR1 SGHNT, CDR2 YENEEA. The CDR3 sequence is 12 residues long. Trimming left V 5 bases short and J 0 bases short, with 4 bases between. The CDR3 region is CASSPNQETQYF. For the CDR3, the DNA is TGTGCCAGCAGCCCCAACCAAGAGACCCAGTACTTC.

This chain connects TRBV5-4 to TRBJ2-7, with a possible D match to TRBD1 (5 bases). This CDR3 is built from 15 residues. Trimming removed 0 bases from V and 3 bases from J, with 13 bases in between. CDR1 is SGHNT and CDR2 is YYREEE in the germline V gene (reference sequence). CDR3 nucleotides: TGTGCCAGCAGCTTGGCAGGTCAGGGTCACTACGAGCAGTACTTC. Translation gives CASSLAGQGHYEQYF.

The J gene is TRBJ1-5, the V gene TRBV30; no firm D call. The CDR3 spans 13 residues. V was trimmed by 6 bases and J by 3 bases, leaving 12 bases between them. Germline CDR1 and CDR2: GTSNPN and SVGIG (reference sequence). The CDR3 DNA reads TGTGCCTGCCAGGCGCAGGCCAATCAGCCCCAGCATTTT. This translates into CACQAQANQPQHF.

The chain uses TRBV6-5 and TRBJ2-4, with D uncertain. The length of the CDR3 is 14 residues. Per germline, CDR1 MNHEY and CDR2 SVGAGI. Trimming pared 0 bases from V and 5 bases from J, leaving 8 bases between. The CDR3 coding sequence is TGTGCCAGCAGTTACTCGATGGCAGAAAACATTCAGTACTTC. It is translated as CASSYSMAENIQYF.

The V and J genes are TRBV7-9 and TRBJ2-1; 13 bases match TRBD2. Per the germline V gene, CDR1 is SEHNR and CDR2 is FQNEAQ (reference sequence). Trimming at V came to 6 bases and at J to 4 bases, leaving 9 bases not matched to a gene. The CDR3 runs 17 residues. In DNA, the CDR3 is TGTGCCAGCAGGGACCCCGGGACTAGCGGGACATACAATGAGCAGTTCTTC. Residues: CASRDPGTSGTYNEQFF.

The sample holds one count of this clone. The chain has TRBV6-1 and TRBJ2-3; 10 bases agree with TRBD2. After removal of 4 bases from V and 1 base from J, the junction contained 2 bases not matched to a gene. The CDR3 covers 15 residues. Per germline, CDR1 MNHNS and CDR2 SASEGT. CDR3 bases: TGTGCCAGCAGTGCTGGGACTAGCGGCACAGATACGCAGTATTTT. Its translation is CASSAGTSGTDTQYF.

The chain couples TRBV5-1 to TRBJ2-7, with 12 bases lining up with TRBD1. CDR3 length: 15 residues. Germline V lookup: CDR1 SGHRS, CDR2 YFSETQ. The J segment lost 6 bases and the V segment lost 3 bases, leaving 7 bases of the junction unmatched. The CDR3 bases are TGCGCCAGCAGCTACCCCGGGACAGGGGGCCGCGAGCAGTACTTC. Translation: CASSYPGTGGREQYF.

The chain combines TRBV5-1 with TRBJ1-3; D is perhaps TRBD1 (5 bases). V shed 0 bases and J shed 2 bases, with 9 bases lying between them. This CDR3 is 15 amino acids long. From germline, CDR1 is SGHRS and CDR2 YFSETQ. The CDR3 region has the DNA TGCGCCAGCAGCTTGGCCGGGGGAACTGGAAACACCATATATTTT. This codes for CASSLAGGTGNTIYF. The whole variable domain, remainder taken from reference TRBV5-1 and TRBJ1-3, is KAGVTQTPRYLIKTRGQQVTLSCSPISGHRSVSWYQQTPGQGLQFLFEYFSETQRNKGNFPGRFSGRQFSNSRSEMNVSTLELGDSALYLCASSLAGGTGNTIYFGEGSWLTVV.

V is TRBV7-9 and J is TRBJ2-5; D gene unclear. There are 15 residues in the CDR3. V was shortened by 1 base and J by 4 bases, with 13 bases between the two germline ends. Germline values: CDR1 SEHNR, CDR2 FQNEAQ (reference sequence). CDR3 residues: CASSLDAQLRETQYF. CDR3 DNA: TGTGCCAGCAGCTTAGATGCACAGCTAAGAGAGACCCAGTACTTC. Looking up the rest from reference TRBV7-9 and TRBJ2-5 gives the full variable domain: DTGVSQNPRHKITKRGQNVTFRCDPISEHNRLYWYRQTLGQGPEFLTYFQNEAQLEKSRLLSDRFSAERPKGSFSTLEIQRTEQGDSAMYLCASSLDAQLRETQYFGPGTRLLVL.

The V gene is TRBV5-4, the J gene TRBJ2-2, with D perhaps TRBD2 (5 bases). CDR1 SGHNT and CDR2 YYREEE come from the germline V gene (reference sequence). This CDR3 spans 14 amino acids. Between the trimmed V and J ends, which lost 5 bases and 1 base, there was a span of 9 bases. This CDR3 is CASREVGNTGELFF. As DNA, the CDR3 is TGTGCCAGCAGGGAGGTGGGGAACACCGGGGAGCTGTTTTTT. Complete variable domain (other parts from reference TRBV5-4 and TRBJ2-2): ETGVTQSPTHLIKTRGQQVTLRCSSQSGHNTVSWYQQALGQGPQFIFQYYREEENGRGNFPPRFSGLQFPNYSSELNVNALELDDSALYLCASREVGNTGELFFGEGSRLTVL.

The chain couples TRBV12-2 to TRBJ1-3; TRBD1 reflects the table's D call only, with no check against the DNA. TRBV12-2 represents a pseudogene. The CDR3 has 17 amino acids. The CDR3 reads CASRTGQRPFSGNTIYF. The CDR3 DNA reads TGTGCAAGTCGCACCGGACAGAGGCCCTTCTCTGGAAACACCATATATTTT.

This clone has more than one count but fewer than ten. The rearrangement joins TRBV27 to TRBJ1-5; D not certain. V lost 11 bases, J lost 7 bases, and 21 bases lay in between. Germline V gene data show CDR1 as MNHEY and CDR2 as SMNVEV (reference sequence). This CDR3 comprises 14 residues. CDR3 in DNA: TGTGCCCGCCAAACGGGCCAAAGGGCCCAGCCCCAGCATTTT. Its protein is CARQTGQRAQPQHF.

In DNA, the CDR3 is TGTGCCAGCAGCTTTATGTTACCTAGGGGCTACTCTGGAAACACCATATATTTT. Protein product: CASSFMLPRGYSGNTIYF. The J gene is TRBJ1-3, the V gene TRBV7-2; D is perhaps TRBD1 (5 bases). There are 18 residues in the CDR3. The ends were cut back, 3 bases at V and 0 bases at J, with 18 bases in the middle. CDR1 and CDR2 from the germline V gene are SGHTA and FQGNSA.